These T cell receptor beta chains were read from a single sample in a study of T cell changes during pregnancy in multiple sclerosis. The data were produced by immunoSEQ multiplex PCR, yet TCRdb's version contains in-frame clones alone and is incomplete. The sample comprises 60,000 to 85,000 clones, approximately 91% of which are singletons, and roughly 2% rests with the top ten. The source material was peripheral blood, sampled in the first trimester of pregnancy. The receptors were sampled from a female donor with multiple sclerosis, enrolled in a pregnancy study. Both conserved end residues are part of each CDR3. A D gene is named only where the DNA matches it firmly. Size tells how often a clone was seen (once, few, many) or the class of an expanded clone, and some rows leave it out.

d_call j_call clone_size v_call cdr3_nt cdr3_aa
. TRBJ1-2 . TRBV2 TGTGCCACCCAGGACAGTCCCTATGGCTACACCTTC CATQDSPYGYTF
TRBD1 TRBJ2-2 . TRBV28 TGTGCCAGCAGTTCATGGACAGGGGAGAGGGGGGAGCTGTTTTTT CASSSWTGERGELFF
TRBD2 TRBJ2-7 . TRBV28 TGTGCCAGCAGTAAACTAGCGGGAGGCTACGAGCAGTACTTC CASSKLAGGYEQYF
. TRBJ2-5 . TRBV7-2 TGTGCCAGCAGCCAGCTAAGTTTCCTCCCCGGGGCCCAGTACTTC CASSQLSFLPGAQYF
. TRBJ1-4 . TRBV4-2 TGTGCCAGCAGCCTCGACAGGCATAATGAAAAACTGTTTTTT CASSLDRHNEKLFF
. TRBJ2-1 . TRBV4-2 TGTGCCAGCAGCCAAGAGTCCACCGAGAGTAACGAGCAGTTCTTC CASSQESTESNEQFF
. TRBJ1-6 . TRBV4-1 TGCGCCAGCAGGGGCCCGGGGGACTCACCCCTCCACTTT CASRGPGDSPLHF
. TRBJ1-6 . TRBV29-1 TGCAGCGGACAAGAGGGTTTAGGTTCACCCCTCCACTTT CSGQEGLGSPLHF
TRBD2 TRBJ2-5 . TRBV5-1 TGCGCCAGCAGCTTCATAGCGGGGGCTCAAGAGACCCAGTACTTC CASSFIAGAQETQYF
. TRBJ2-1 . TRBV7-2 TGTGCCAGCAGCTCCCCCGGAGGGGTCAGCCTCTACAATGAGCAGTTCTTC CASSSPGGVSLYNEQFF
TRBD1 TRBJ2-5 . TRBV19 TGTGCCAGTAGTATAGCAGGGGGACCACAAGAGACCCAGTACTTC CASSIAGGPQETQYF
TRBD2 TRBJ2-1 . TRBV30 TGTGCCTGGAGTCCGATCGGGACTAGCGGGAGAGCCAATGAGCAGTTCTTC CAWSPIGTSGRANEQFF
TRBD2 TRBJ2-1 . TRBV30 TGTGCCTGGAGGACGGGTGGAAGCGGGAGGAATGAGCAGTTCTTC CAWRTGGSGRNEQFF
TRBD1 TRBJ2-2 . TRBV6-1 TGTGCCAGCAGTGGGGACAGGAAGAACACCGGGGAGCTGTTTTTT CASSGDRKNTGELFF
. TRBJ2-1 . TRBV19 TGTGCCAGTAGTATAGGGGCCGCCAATGAGCAGTTCTTC CASSIGAANEQFF
TRBD1 TRBJ1-1 . TRBV30 TGTGCCTGGAGGGACAGGACCACTGAAGCTTTCTTT CAWRDRTTEAFF
. TRBJ1-3 . TRBV30 TGTGCCTGGAGTGGGCTGGTGGAAGGAGACTCTGGAAACACCATATATTTT CAWSGLVEGDSGNTIYF
. TRBJ1-1 few TRBV14 TGTGCCAGCAGCCATGGGACATCCACTGAAGCTTTCTTT CASSHGTSTEAFF
TRBD1 TRBJ1-2 once TRBV29-1 TGCAGCGCCGCGACAGGGCCATTCTATGGCTACACCTTC CSAATGPFYGYTF
. TRBJ2-7 . TRBV2 TGTGCCAGCAGTGTAACCTACGAGCAGTACTTC CASSVTYEQYF
TRBD2 TRBJ2-7 . TRBV30 TGTGCCGCCCGCCCTCCGACTAGCGGGATCTACGAGCAGTACTTC CAARPPTSGIYEQYF
TRBD1 TRBJ1-3 once TRBV14 TGTGCCAGCAGCCAGTACAGGGGGCTCTCTGGAAACACCATATATTTT CASSQYRGLSGNTIYF
TRBD2 TRBJ2-3 . TRBV7-3 TGTGCCAGCAGCTCTGCGGGGGGCACAGATACGCAGTATTTT CASSSAGGTDTQYF
. TRBJ2-7 . TRBV14 TGTGCCAGCAGCCAAGATCGGTCAGGGGAAAGCTACGAGCAGTACTTC CASSQDRSGESYEQYF
. TRBJ1-4 . TRBV5-4 TGTGCCAGCAGCCTGGGGGAATCAGGGCCGGCTAATGAAAAACTGTTTTTT CASSLGESGPANEKLFF